At least ten counts were recorded for the clone carrying this T cell receptor beta chain. Its antigen is unidentified. This entry comes from a study of T cells in Graves' hyperthyroidism and ophthalmopathy. Notes on the study in general: Blood also showed most of the thyroid clonotypes that were expanded above 0.001. For ophthalmopathy, model prediction preceded onset by a median roughly 6.3 months.

At least 3 on the Clinical Activity Score was recorded for ophthalmopathy patients, who also had NOSPECS grade at least 4 and duration under 3 months. Patients showing uncontrolled infection, other autoimmune disease, pregnancy or lactation were ineligible. From germline, CDR1 is DFQATT and CDR2 SNEGSKA (reference sequence). The CDR3 consists of 13 residues. Amplified TCR beta CDR3 regions derived from RNA transcripts. Primed by the HTBI set, a first-round RT-PCR was run on the TCR CDR3. MiXCR, applied by TCRdb to the multiplex PCR reads, yields one record per CDR3 protein. This table holds around 600,000 distinct CDR3 sequences, more than 12% found once.

The TCR was taken from a woman aged 50 to 65 with Graves' ophthalmopathy. Sequenced: blood. The chain is built from TRBV20-1 and TRBJ2-1; 7 bases fit TRBD2. As DNA, the CDR3 is TGCAGGACAATTGCGGGAGTGCAGAATGAGCAGTTCTTC. Translated, it gives CRTIAGVQNEQFF.